A selection of T cell receptor beta chains follows, all from one sample in a study of OX40 agonist ivuxolimab in advanced cancers. The table came from immunoSEQ multiplex PCR; TCRdb's copy has only in-frame clones and leaves some out. Seen here are some 51,000 clones, around 77% observed once, and the top ten hold 2% to 2.5%. The source was CD4+ or CD8+ T cells sorted from blood, collected in a trial of the OX40 agonist ivuxolimab. The receptors here all came from an adult with an advanced solid tumor such as melanoma, head and neck, liver or kidney cancer. CDR3s include the opening cysteine and the closing phenylalanine or tryptophan. The order of the fields is clone size, D gene, J gene, V gene, CDR3 protein, CDR3 DNA. D genes are given only for firm matches. The listing skips clone size in some rows; elsewhere it reads once, few, many or a size class.

>NA|TRBD2|TRBJ2-3|TRBV5-6
CASSFGLAGEGMTDTQYF
TGTGCCAGCAGCTTCGGACTAGCGGGAGAGGGGATGACAGATACGCAGTATTTT
>NA|NA|TRBJ1-2|TRBV25-1
CASSERRYGYTF
TGTGCCAGCAGTGAACGGAGGTATGGCTACACCTTC
>NA|NA|TRBJ2-5|TRBV6-1
CASSEWGPRETQYF
TGTGCCAGCAGTGAATGGGGCCCCAGAGAGACCCAGTACTTC
>NA|NA|TRBJ2-3|TRBV5-1
CASSEGYTQYF
TGCGCCAGCAGCGAAGGCTATACGCAGTATTTT
>NA|NA|TRBJ1-2|TRBV7-9
CASSLETAPNGYTF
TGTGCCAGCAGCTTAGAGACAGCTCCTAATGGCTACACCTTC
>NA|TRBD2|TRBJ2-1|TRBV19
CASSRLSAGVDNEQFF
TGTGCCAGTAGTCGCCTGTCTGCGGGAGTCGACAATGAGCAGTTCTTC
>NA|TRBD2|TRBJ2-3|TRBV5-1
CASSLSSGRADTQYF
TGCGCCAGCAGCTTAAGTAGCGGGAGAGCAGATACGCAGTATTTT
>NA|NA|TRBJ2-2|TRBV5-1
CASSLRSAANTGELFF
TGCGCCAGCAGCTTGCGGTCTGCCGCGAACACCGGGGAGCTGTTTTTT
>NA|NA|TRBJ2-1|TRBV2
CASSVLAGHYNEQFF
TGTGCCAGCAGTGTCTTGGCAGGGCATTACAATGAGCAGTTCTTC
>few|NA|TRBJ1-3|TRBV10-3
CALAASSGNTIYF
TGTGCCCTCGCGGCTAGCTCTGGAAACACCATATATTTT
>NA|TRBD1|TRBJ2-7|TRBV6-5
CASSRYADRVGEQYF
TGTGCCAGCAGTCGATACGCAGACAGGGTAGGAGAGCAGTACTTC
>NA|TRBD1|TRBJ2-1|TRBV5-1
CASSLEGAAFF
TGCGCCAGCAGCTTGGAGGGGGCGGCGTTCTTC
>NA|NA|TRBJ1-1|TRBV6-1
CASSDTPMNTEAFF
TGTGCCAGCAGTGATACGCCCATGAACACTGAAGCTTTCTTT
>NA|TRBD2|TRBJ2-7|TRBV15
CATSRDLGSGGDEQYF
TGTGCCACCAGCAGAGACCTCGGGTCCGGGGGGGACGAGCAGTACTTC
>NA|TRBD1|TRBJ1-2|TRBV28
CASSGQGLGYGYTF
TGTGCCAGCAGTGGACAGGGACTAGGCTATGGCTACACCTTC
>NA|NA|TRBJ1-3|TRBV19
CASRHLSTGNTIYF
TGTGCCTCAAGACACCTTTCCACTGGAAACACCATATATTTT
>NA|TRBD1|TRBJ2-3|TRBV7-3
CASSLTGGRTDTQYF
TGTGCCAGCAGCCTAACAGGGGGCAGGACAGATACGCAGTATTTT
>NA|NA|TRBJ1-4|TRBV20-1
CSAGGEEKLFF
TGCAGTGCGGGAGGAGAGGAAAAACTGTTTTTT
>NA|TRBD1|TRBJ2-7|TRBV5-1
CASSLEGQGRDEQYF
TGCGCCAGCAGCTTGGAGGGACAGGGGAGGGACGAGCAGTACTTC
>once|NA|TRBJ1-5|TRBV5-1
CASSRAGQGLEPQHF
TGCGCCAGCAGCAGGGCGGGCCAGGGTCTCGAGCCCCAGCATTTT
>NA|NA|TRBJ1-5|TRBV7-8
CASSLGLQAGDQPQHF
TGTGCCAGCAGCTTAGGCCTACAGGCAGGGGATCAGCCCCAGCATTTT
>once|TRBD2|TRBJ2-1|TRBV11-3
CASSLFSGSSNEQFF
TGTGCCAGCAGCTTATTTAGCGGGAGTAGCAATGAGCAGTTCTTC
>NA|NA|TRBJ2-7|TRBV7-2
CASSLVSPGGTITYEQYF
TGTGCCAGCAGCTTAGTCTCCCCAGGCGGGACCATCACCTACGAGCAGTACTTC
>NA|NA|TRBJ2-3|TRBV5-5
CASRRGAADTQYF
TGTGCCAGCAGGAGGGGGGCAGCAGATACGCAGTATTTT
>NA|NA|TRBJ1-1|TRBV5-1
CASSLGGRVHEAFF
TGCGCCAGCAGCTTGGGAGGCCGGGTTCATGAAGCTTTCTTT
>NA|NA|TRBJ1-2|TRBV29-1
CSVGLPAPRDTF
TGCAGCGTTGGCCTCCCGGCTCCCCGCGACACCTTC
>NA|NA|TRBJ1-5|TRBV6-6
CASSYGQGNQPQHF
TGTGCCAGCAGTTACGGGCAGGGCAATCAGCCCCAGCATTTT
>NA|NA|TRBJ2-7|TRBV5-1
CASSFGYLQYEQYF
TGCGCCAGCAGCTTCGGCTACCTACAATACGAGCAGTACTTC
>NA|NA|TRBJ2-2|TRBV6-6
CASSYSRNTGELFF
TGTGCCAGCAGTTATTCCCGGAACACCGGGGAGCTGTTTTTT
>few|TRBD2|TRBJ2-2|TRBV7-9
CASSLGLAGATGELFF
TGTGCCAGCAGCTTAGGACTAGCGGGAGCCACCGGGGAGCTGTTTTTT
>once|TRBD1|TRBJ2-3|TRBV29-1
CSVDGQGTDTQYF
TGCAGCGTCGATGGACAGGGAACGGATACGCAGTATTTT